Included here is one T cell receptor beta chain sequence, with context. The sample belongs to a study of blood T cell repertoires in COVID-19. Assay used: immunoSEQ multiplex PCR; TCRdb lists only in-frame clones, some missing. The sample shows 200,000 to 250,000 clones, 80% to 85% of them seen only once. The clonotype was recovered from a woman aged 80 or over with COVID-19, enrolled during active disease. Source material: peripheral blood.

CDR3: CAWSRQGIDGYTF. The CDR3 DNA sequence: TGTGCCTGGAGTCGACAGGGAATCGATGGCTACACCTTC. This chain connects TRBV30 to TRBJ1-2; 7 nucleotides line up with TRBD1. There are 13 residues in the CDR3. Germline CDR1 is GTSNPN and CDR2 is SVGIG (reference sequence). V shed 2 bases and J 6 bases; nucleotides not matched to a gene: 6.